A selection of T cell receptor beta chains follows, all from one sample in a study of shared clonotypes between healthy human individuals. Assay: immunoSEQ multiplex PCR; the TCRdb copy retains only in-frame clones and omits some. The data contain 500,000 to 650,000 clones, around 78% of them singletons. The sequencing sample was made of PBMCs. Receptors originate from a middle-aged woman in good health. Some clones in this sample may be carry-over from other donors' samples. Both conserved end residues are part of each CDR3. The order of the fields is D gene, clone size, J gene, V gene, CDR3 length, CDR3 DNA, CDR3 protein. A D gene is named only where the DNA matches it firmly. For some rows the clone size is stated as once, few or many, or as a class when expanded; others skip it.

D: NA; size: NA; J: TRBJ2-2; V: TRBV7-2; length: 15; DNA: TGTGCCAGCAGCTCCAGGGCCACGAACACCGGGGAGCTGTTTTTT; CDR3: CASSSRATNTGELFF
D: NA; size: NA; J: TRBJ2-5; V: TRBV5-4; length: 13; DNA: TGTGCCAGCAGCTTGGGCCGAGGAGAGACCCAGTACTTC; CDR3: CASSLGRGETQYF
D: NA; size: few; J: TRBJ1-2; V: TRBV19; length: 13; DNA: TGTGCCAGTAGTCTCCCGGGGCTGGGAGGCTACACCTTC; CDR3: CASSLPGLGGYTF
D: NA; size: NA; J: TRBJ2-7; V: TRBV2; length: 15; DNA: TGTGCCAGCAGTGAAGCGCGGAGGACATTCTACGAGCAGTACTTC; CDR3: CASSEARRTFYEQYF
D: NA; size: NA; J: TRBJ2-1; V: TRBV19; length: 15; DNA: TGTGCCAGTAGTATATTCCTAGTTAGCGACAATGAGCAGTTCTTC; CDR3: CASSIFLVSDNEQFF
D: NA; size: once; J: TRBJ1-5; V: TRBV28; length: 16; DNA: TGTGCCAGCAGTTCCCTTGCTGCATTTAGCAATCAGCCCCAGCATTTT; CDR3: CASSSLAAFSNQPQHF
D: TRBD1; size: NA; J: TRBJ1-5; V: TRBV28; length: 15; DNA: TGTGCCAGCAGTTACAGGGGGATAAGCAATCAGCCCCAGCATTTT; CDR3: CASSYRGISNQPQHF
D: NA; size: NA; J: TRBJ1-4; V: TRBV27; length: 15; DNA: TGTGCCAGCAGTTTAGGCGGGGGAGCTAATGAAAAACTGTTTTTT; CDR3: CASSLGGGANEKLFF
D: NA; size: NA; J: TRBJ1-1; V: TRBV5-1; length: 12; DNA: TGCGCCAGCAGCTTGGAGGGGTGGGAAGCTTTCTTT; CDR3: CASSLEGWEAFF
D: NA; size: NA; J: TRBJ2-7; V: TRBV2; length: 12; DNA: TGTGCCAGCAGTCAGACAGCTTCCGAGCAGTACTTC; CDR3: CASSQTASEQYF
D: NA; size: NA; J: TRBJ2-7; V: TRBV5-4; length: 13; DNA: TGTGCCACCAGGGACGCCAGCTCCTACGAGCAGTACTTC; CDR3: CATRDASSYEQYF
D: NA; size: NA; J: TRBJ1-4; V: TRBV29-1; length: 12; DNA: TGCAGCGTTTATTGGAAAAATGAAAAACTGTTTTTT; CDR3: CSVYWKNEKLFF
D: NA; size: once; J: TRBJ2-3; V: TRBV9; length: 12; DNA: TGTGCCAGCAGCGCGGGTGGAAATACGCAGTATTTT; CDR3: CASSAGGNTQYF
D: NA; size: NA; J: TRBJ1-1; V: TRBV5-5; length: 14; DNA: TGTGCCAGCAGCTTGCCGTGGGCGAACACTGAAGCTTTCTTT; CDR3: CASSLPWANTEAFF
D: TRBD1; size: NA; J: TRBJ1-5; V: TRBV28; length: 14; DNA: TGTGCCAGCAGTCCGAGGACAGGGGCTCAGCCCCAGCATTTT; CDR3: CASSPRTGAQPQHF
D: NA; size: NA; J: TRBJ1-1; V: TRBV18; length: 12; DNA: TGTGCCAGCTCACCAACCCGGTATGAAGCTTTCTTT; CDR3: CASSPTRYEAFF
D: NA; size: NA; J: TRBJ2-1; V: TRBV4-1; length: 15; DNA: TGCGCCAGCAGCCAAGGGGGAGGGGGATACAATGAGCAGTTCTTC; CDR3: CASSQGGGGYNEQFF
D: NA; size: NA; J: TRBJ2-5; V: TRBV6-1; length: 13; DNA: TGTGCCAGCAGAAGGACGGAACCGGAGACCCAGTACTTC; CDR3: CASRRTEPETQYF
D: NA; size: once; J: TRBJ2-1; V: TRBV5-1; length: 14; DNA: TGCGCCAGCAGCCCGCCATACCCGAACAATGAGCAGTTCTTC; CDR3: CASSPPYPNNEQFF
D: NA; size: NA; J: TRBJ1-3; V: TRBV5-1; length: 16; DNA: TGCGCCAGCAGCTTGGCCGGGGTGAGAGCTGGAAACACCATATATTTT; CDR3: CASSLAGVRAGNTIYF
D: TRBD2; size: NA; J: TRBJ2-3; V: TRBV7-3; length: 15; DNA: TGTGCCAGCAGCTTTGTAGCGGGAGGGACAGATACGCAGTATTTT; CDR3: CASSFVAGGTDTQYF
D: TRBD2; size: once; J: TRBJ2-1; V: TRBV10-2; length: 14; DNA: TGCGCCAGCAGTGAGGGGGAGAGGACTAGTAAGCAGTTCTTC; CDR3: CASSEGERTSKQFF
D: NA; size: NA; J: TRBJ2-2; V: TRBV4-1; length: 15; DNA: TGCGCCAGCAGCCCCTACATATCGGACACCGGGGAGCTGTTTTTT; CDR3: CASSPYISDTGELFF
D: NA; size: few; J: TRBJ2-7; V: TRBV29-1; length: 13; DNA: TGCAGCGTTCTAGCCGGAGGGTCGCGGGAGCAGTACTTC; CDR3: CSVLAGGSREQYF
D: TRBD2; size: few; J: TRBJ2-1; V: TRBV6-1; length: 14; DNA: TGTGCCAGCAGTGGGACTAGCGGATACAATGAGCAGTTCTTC; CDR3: CASSGTSGYNEQFF
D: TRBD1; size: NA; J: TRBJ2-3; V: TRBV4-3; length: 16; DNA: TGCGCCAGCAGCCAAGGGACAGGGGGCGCGACAGATACGCAGTATTTT; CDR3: CASSQGTGGATDTQYF
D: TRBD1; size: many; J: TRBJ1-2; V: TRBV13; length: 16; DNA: TGTGCCAGCAGCTCTGAACCCGGACAGGGGAGGTATGGCTACACCTTC; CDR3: CASSSEPGQGRYGYTF
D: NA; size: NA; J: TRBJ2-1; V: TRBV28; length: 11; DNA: TGTGCCAGCAGTTCCGACTTCGGGGGGTTCTTC; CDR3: CASSSDFGGFF
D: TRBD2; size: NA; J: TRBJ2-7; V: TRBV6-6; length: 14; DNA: TGTGCCACCGATGGCGGGGGGGCGGGTTACGAGCAGTACTTC; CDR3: CATDGGGAGYEQYF
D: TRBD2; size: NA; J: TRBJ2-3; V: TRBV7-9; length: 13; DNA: TGTGCCAGCAGCCGGGGGGGTGCAGATACGCAGTATTTT; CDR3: CASSRGGADTQYF
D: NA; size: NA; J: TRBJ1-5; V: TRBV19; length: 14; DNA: TGTGCCAGTAGTAACTACGCCGAGGGACAGCCCCAGCATTTT; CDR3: CASSNYAEGQPQHF
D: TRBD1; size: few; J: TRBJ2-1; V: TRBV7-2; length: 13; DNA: TGTGCCAGCAGCCTCTCCAGGGGGCTTGAGCAGTTCTTC; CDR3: CASSLSRGLEQFF
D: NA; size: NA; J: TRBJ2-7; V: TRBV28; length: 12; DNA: TGTGCCAGCACCCAAAGGGGCCGCGAGCAGTACTTC; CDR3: CASTQRGREQYF
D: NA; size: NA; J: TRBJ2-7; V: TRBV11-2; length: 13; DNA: TGTGCCAGCAGCTTAGTTCTAACCTACGAGCAGTACTTC; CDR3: CASSLVLTYEQYF
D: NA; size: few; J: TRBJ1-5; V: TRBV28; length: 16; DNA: TGTGCCAGCAGTCCGAATTTATCGGGCGAGAATCAGCCCCAGCATTTT; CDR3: CASSPNLSGENQPQHF
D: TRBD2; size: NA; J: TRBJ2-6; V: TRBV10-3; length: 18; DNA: TGTGCCATCAGTGCTACGGGCCCCGGGGGGGCTGGGGCCAACGTCCTGACTTTC; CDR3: CAISATGPGGAGANVLTF
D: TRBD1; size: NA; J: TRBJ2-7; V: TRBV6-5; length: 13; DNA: TGTGCCAGCAGGGACAGGGTTCGAAGCGAGCAGTACTTC; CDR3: CASRDRVRSEQYF
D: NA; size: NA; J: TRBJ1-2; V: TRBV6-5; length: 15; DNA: TGTGCCATCAAGAGTGCAGGAGGGGGAAACTATGGCTACACCTTC; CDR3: CAIKSAGGGNYGYTF
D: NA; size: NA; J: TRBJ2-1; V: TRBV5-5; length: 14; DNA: TGTGCCAGCAGCTTCTCCAGCTCCTACAATGAGCAGTTCTTC; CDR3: CASSFSSSYNEQFF
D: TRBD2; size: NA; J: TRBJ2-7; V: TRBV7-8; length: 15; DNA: TGTGCCAGCAGCCCGACTAGCGGGAGCTCCTACGAGCAGTACTTC; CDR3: CASSPTSGSSYEQYF
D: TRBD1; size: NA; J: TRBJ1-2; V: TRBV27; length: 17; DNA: TGTGCCAGCAGTTCACCTTTTGTTGACAGGGTCGGCTATGGCTACACCTTC; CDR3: CASSSPFVDRVGYGYTF
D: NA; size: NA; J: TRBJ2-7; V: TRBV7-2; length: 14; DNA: TGTGCCAGCAGCTTGGCAGGACGGTCCTACGAGCAGTACTTC; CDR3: CASSLAGRSYEQYF
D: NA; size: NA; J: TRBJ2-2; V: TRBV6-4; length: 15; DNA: TGTGCCAGCAGTGACGTGGGGGGGCCGACCGGGGAGCTGTTTTTT; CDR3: CASSDVGGPTGELFF
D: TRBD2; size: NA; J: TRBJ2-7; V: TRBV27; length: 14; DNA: TGTGCCAGCAGTCCGGGGGGGGCTTACTACGAGCAGTACTTC; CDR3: CASSPGGAYYEQYF
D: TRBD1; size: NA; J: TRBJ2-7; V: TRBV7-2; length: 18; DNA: TGTGCCAGCAGCTTAGACGTTATGAGGGGGACAGGGAACCACGAGCAGTACTTC; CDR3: CASSLDVMRGTGNHEQYF
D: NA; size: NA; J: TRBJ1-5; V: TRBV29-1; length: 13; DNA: TGCAGCGTTGATGAGCATTTAAATCAGCCCCAGCATTTT; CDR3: CSVDEHLNQPQHF
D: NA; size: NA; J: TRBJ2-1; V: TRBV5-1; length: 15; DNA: TGCGCCAGCAGCTTTAGCGCAGGGGAGCAGAATGAGCAGTTCTTC; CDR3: CASSFSAGEQNEQFF
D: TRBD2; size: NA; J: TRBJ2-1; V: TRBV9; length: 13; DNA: TGTGCCAGCAGCTTAGCGGGAGGTAATGAGCAGTTCTTC; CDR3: CASSLAGGNEQFF
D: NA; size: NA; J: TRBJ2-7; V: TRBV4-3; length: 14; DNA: TGCGCCAGCAGCCCGCGGGACAGTGACTACGAGCAGTACTTC; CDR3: CASSPRDSDYEQYF
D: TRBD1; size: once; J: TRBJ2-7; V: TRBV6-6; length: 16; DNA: TGTGCCAGCAGTAACACCGGGACAGGGGGGTCCTACGAGCAGTACTTC; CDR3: CASSNTGTGGSYEQYF
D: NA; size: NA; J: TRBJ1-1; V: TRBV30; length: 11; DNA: TGTGCCTGGAGTGTACTTGGGGGGGCTTTCTTT; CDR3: CAWSVLGGAFF